The 7 T cell receptor beta chains in this list originate from one sample, sequenced in a study of blood T cell repertoires in COVID-19. TCRdb keeps only in-frame clones here, not all; method: immunoSEQ multiplex PCR. This table has 100,000 to 150,000 clones, around 81% appearing once. Sequenced input: peripheral blood. The receptors were gathered from a woman aged 50 to 60 with acute or convalescent COVID-19.

The chain uses TRBV27 and TRBJ1-6; 10 bases align to TRBD1. With 5 bases clipped from V and 9 bases from J, the junction kept 4 bases outside the gene matches. This CDR3 is 14 amino acids long. Germline V gene lookup returns CDR1 MNHEY and CDR2 SMNVEV (reference sequence). This CDR3 reads CASSRQGAVSPLHF. As DNA, the CDR3 is TGTGCCAGCAGTCGACAGGGGGCCGTTTCACCCCTCCACTTT.

This chain connects TRBV3-1 (or the pseudogene TRBV3-2) to TRBJ2-1; D remains unclear. The ends were cut back, 2 bases at V and 5 bases at J, with 4 bases in the middle. Germline V gives CDR1 LGHDT, CDR2 YNNKEL (reference sequence). The CDR3 extends over 12 amino acids. In DNA form, the CDR3 reads TGTGCCAGCAGCCAAAGAGACAATGAGCAGTTCTTC. Translating gives CASSQRDNEQFF.

This chain connects TRBV5-1 to TRBJ1-1; 7 bases map to TRBD1. In germline, CDR1 is SGHRS, CDR2 YFSETQ. CDR3 size: 14 residues. J was trimmed by 5 bases and V by 4 bases; bases with no gene match: 8. For the CDR3, the DNA is TGCGCCAGCAGCATTCGACAGGGTGGGACTGAAGCTTTCTTT. Translating it yields CASSIRQGGTEAFF.

J is TRBJ2-3 and V is TRBV27; 11 positions agree with TRBD2. V shed 7 bases, J shed 0 bases, and the junction held 9 bases outside the gene matches. Germline V gene sequence: CDR1 MNHEY, CDR2 SMNVEV (reference sequence). CDR3 size: 17 residues. The CDR3 spells CASKSRTSGFSTDTQYF. The CDR3 nucleotides read TGTGCCAGCAAGAGTAGGACTAGCGGGTTTAGCACAGATACGCAGTATTTT.

The chain is built from TRBV2 and TRBJ2-2; a weak D match, TRBD2 (5 bases). Trimming stripped 8 bases from V and 0 bases from J, with 13 bases between. Germline V lookup: CDR1 SNHLY, CDR2 FYNNEI. The CDR3 contains 15 residues. The CDR3 spells CASVGGLTNTGELFF. In nucleotides, the CDR3 is TGTGCCAGCGTGGGCGGACTGACGAACACCGGGGAGCTGTTTTTT.

J is TRBJ2-7 and V is TRBV5-4, with a tentative D call TRBD2 (6 bases). CDR1 is SGHNT and CDR2 is YYREEE in the germline V gene (reference sequence). Trimming took off 2 bases at V and 6 bases at J, with 18 bases between the two ends. The CDR3 loop spans 15 amino acids. For the CDR3, the DNA is TGTGCCAGCAGCTTATTGGGGGGTTTCGAAGGCGAGCAGTACTTC. Translating it yields CASSLLGGFEGEQYF.

This chain uses TRBV5-8 with TRBJ1-1, with D possibly matching TRBD1 (5 bases). Germline V gives CDR1 SGHTS, CDR2 YDEGEE. This CDR3 contains 15 residues. The V and J ends lost 0 bases and 4 bases respectively, with 13 bases between them. As DNA, the CDR3 is TGTGCCAGCAGCTTGGCCCCGCAGGGCGGCACTGAAGCTTTCTTT. The encoded protein is CASSLAPQGGTEAFF.